The 11 T cell receptor beta chains in this list originate from one sample, sequenced in a study of blood T cells in healthy people across ages (dated by TCRdb to about 2015). The receptor library was made with 5' RACE. The listed sequencing device is Illumina HiSeq 2500. A second PCR of roughly 7 to 11 cycles was performed with a sample-barcoded 5' primer and a J-beta primer mix. TCRdb took the public reads, trimmed them with fastp at Q25, ran MiXCR for clone calling and kept in-frame beta chains. Each CDR3 protein gets just one entry, which takes the most common genes and DNA from the rows behind it. Across this sample there are about a million distinct CDR3 sequences, with 45% to 60% seen only once. The ten largest clonotypes hold around a fifth of the sample. The sample consisted of blood. The receptors stem from a woman between 55 and 75 years old in good health.

The V gene is TRBV24-1, the J gene TRBJ2-2, with D perhaps matching TRBD2 (5 bases). The V and J ends lost 4 bases and 4 bases respectively, with 9 bases between them. The CDR3 extends over 14 amino acids. Germline V gives CDR1 KGHDR, CDR2 SFDVKD. The CDR3 spells CATSDSGSTGELFF. CDR3 coding DNA: TGTGCCACCAGTGACTCGGGGTCCACCGGGGAGCTGTTTTTT.

This clonotype appeared many times. The chain links TRBV12-3 or TRBV12-4 to TRBJ2-3; D is ambiguous. CDR3 size: 13 residues. Between the trimmed V and J ends, which lost 5 bases and 8 bases, there was a span of 14 bases. The CDR3 DNA reads as TGTGCCAGCAGTCTCATGATCCGAGGTACGCAGTATTTT. It yields the protein CASSLMIRGTQYF.

The sample holds a few counts of this clonotype. This chain uses TRBV7-9 with TRBJ2-5; 14 nucleotides agree with TRBD2. The junction had 10 bases not matched to a gene; V was cut back by 5 bases and J by 5 bases. The CDR3 runs 17 residues. Germline V gene data show CDR1 as SEHNR and CDR2 as FQNEAQ (reference sequence). The CDR3: CASSLGLAGGGTETQYF. The CDR3 DNA follows: TGTGCCAGCAGCCTCGGACTAGCGGGAGGAGGGACCGAGACCCAGTACTTC.

This clonotype was seen more than once but under ten times. The chain links TRBV12-3 or TRBV12-4 to TRBJ2-5; 8 bases are shared with TRBD1. With 5 bases clipped from V and 2 bases from J, the junction kept 1 base outside the gene matches. This CDR3 region has 13 residues. CDR3 residues: CASSNRGQETQYF. DNA for the CDR3: TGTGCCAGCAGTAACAGGGGGCAAGAGACCCAGTACTTC.

The rearrangement links TRBV7-7 to TRBJ1-5, with 8 bases that match TRBD1. After removal of 5 bases from V and 3 bases from J, the junction contained 6 bases not matched to a gene. Germline V gene lookup returns CDR1 SSHAT and CDR2 FNYEAQ (reference sequence). This CDR3 spans 15 amino acids. The CDR3 sequence is CASSEVDRDNQPQHF. The CDR3 DNA reads TGTGCCAGCAGCGAGGTGGACAGGGACAATCAGCCCCAGCATTTT.

This clonotype showed up just a few times. This chain links TRBV9 with TRBJ1-1; D remains unclear. The V end was cut by 0 bases, the J end by 1 base, with 7 bases between. The germline gives CDR1 SGDLS, CDR2 YYNGEE. The length of the CDR3 is 14 residues. CDR3 residues: CASSVGGENTEAFF. For the CDR3, the DNA is TGTGCCAGCAGCGTAGGAGGTGAGAACACTGAAGCTTTCTTT. Variable domain in full (rest from reference TRBV9 and TRBJ1-1): DSGVTQTPKHLITATGQRVTLRCSPRSGDLSVYWYQQSLDQGLQFLIQYYNGEERAKGNILERFSAQQFPDLHSELNLSSLELGDSALYFCASSVGGENTEAFFGQGTRLTVV.

The CDR3: CASSQSEKLFF. The CDR3, as DNA: TGCGCCAGCAGCCAAAGCGAAAAACTGTTTTTT. The chain couples TRBV4-1 to TRBJ1-4; D unclear. Per germline, CDR1 MGHRA and CDR2 YSYEKL. The V gene lost 2 bases and the J gene lost 8 bases, with 3 bases spanning the gap. The CDR3 is made up of 11 amino acids.

With regard to this clonotype: Since no conserved phenylalanine or tryptophan closes the CDR3, a read error is the likely cause. The V and J genes are TRBV7-9 and TRBJ2-1, with TRBD1 identical over 9 bases. There are 17 residues in the CDR3. Germline V gives CDR1 SEHNR, CDR2 FQNEAQ (reference sequence). V lost 0 bases to trimming and J lost 3 bases; unmatched junction nucleotides: 6. The CDR3 sequence: CASSLAGGTGFYNEQFS. The CDR3 DNA sequence: TGTGCCAGCAGCTTAGCAGGAGGGACAGGGTTCTACAATGAGCAGTTCTCC.

This clonotype was detected once. V gene TRBV30 combines with J gene TRBJ2-7; a weak D match, TRBD1 (7 bases). The germline V and J ends were trimmed by 2 bases and 2 bases, with 13 bases remaining between them. Germline values: CDR1 GTSNPN, CDR2 SVGIG (reference sequence). The CDR3 contains 14 residues. CDR3 residues: CAWSPPGGTYEQYF. The CDR3 DNA reads as TGTGCCTGGAGTCCTCCAGGGGGGACCTACGAGCAGTACTTC.

This clonotype was seen a few times. The gene calls are TRBV12-3 or TRBV12-4 and TRBJ2-5; D unclear. The length of the CDR3 is 14 residues. With 5 bases removed from V and 1 base from J, the gap between germline ends came to 11 bases. In DNA, the CDR3 is TGTGCCAGCAGTCGCTACTCCCCCCAAGAGACCCAGTACTTC. Translating gives CASSRYSPQETQYF.

The rearrangement links TRBV21-1 to TRBJ2-1; TRBD2, the table's D call, was not compared with the DNA. TRBV21-1 is described as a pseudogene. The CDR3 has 16 residues. The CDR3 sequence: CASRRVAGIAYNEQFF. DNA of the CDR3: TGTGCCAGCAGAAGGGTTGCGGGAATAGCCTACAATGAGCAGTTCTTC.